The 26 T cell receptor beta chains below come from one sample, sequenced in a study of regulatory T cells in long-lasting Graves disease. The time point is: persistent/refractory GD, antithyroid drugs over 5 years with positive TRAb. The authors made the TCR library using RNA they extracted from PBMCs. Arm-PCR with iRepertoire HTBI primers amplified the CDR3 regions for these TCR beta libraries. TCRdb redid the calling of the multiplex PCR reads with MiXCR, one entry per CDR3 protein. The sample yields 350,000 to 450,000 distinct CDR3 sequences, around a fifth seen once. Source: peripheral blood mononuclear cells (PBMCs), taken when the disease was refractory, from a patient treated with antithyroid drugs. The receptor source for this set is a female donor with Graves disease.

This sequence joins TRBV29-1 and TRBJ2-6; TRBD1 agrees at 8 bases. The CDR3 covers 18 residues. The germline CDR1 and CDR2 sequences are SQVTM and ANQGSEA. With V trimmed by 6 bases and J by 0 bases, 13 bases remained unmatched. The CDR3, as DNA: TGCAGCGTCCTCCCTGGACAGGGCGAACTCTCTGGGGCCAACGTCCTGACTTTC. As protein: CSVLPGQGELSGANVLTF. Complete variable domain (other parts from reference TRBV29-1 and TRBJ2-6): SAVISQKPSRDICQRGTSLTIQCQVDSQVTMMFWYRQQPGQSLTLIATANQGSEATYESGFVIDKFPISRPNLTFSTLTVSNMSPEDSSIYLCSVLPGQGELSGANVLTFGAGSRLTVL.

A few counts support this clonotype. V gene TRBV4-1 combines with J gene TRBJ1-2; D gene unclear. The V end lost 5 bases, the J end lost 2 bases, and 12 bases lay between the germline ends. Germline V gene lookup returns CDR1 MGHRA and CDR2 YSYEKL. This CDR3 comprises 14 residues. CDR3 sequence: CASSEIEGNYGYTF. CDR3 DNA: TGCGCCAGCAGCGAAATAGAGGGAAACTATGGCTACACCTTC.

The chain links TRBV28 to TRBJ2-7, with D perhaps matching TRBD1 or TRBD2 (5 bases each). The CDR3 totals 12 residues. Trimming shortened V by 8 bases and J by 6 bases, and 14 bases separated the two germline ends. The germline CDR1 and CDR2 sequences are MDHEN and SYDVKM. Here the CDR3 reads CASGTSTGEQYF. CDR3 bases: TGTGCCAGCGGGACGAGCACCGGCGAGCAGTACTTC. Supplemented by reference TRBV28 and TRBJ2-7, the full variable domain reads DVKVTQSSRYLVKRTGEKVFLECVQDMDHENMFWYRQDPGLGLRLIYFSYDVKMKEKGDIPEGYSVSREKKERFSLILESASTNQTSMYLCASGTSTGEQYFGPGTRLTVT.

This chain joins TRBV6-2 or TRBV6-3 and TRBJ2-1, with 11 positions matching TRBD2. The CDR3 runs to 14 residues. Germline trimming cut 11 bases from V and 7 bases from J; bases unmatched to any gene: 10. CDR1 is MNHEY, CDR2 SVGEGT, per germline. In DNA, the CDR3 is TGTGCCTCGACGTTATTAGCGGGGGGGAATGAGCAGTTCTTC. Its protein is CASTLLAGGNEQFF.

The V call is TRBV7-2, the J call TRBJ2-3, with D possibly matching TRBD2 (6 bases). Trimming pared 5 bases from V and 5 bases from J, leaving 23 bases between. This CDR3 region has 17 residues. Looked up from germline, CDR1 is SGHTA and CDR2 is FQGNSA. CDR3 DNA sequence: TGTGCCAGCAGCGCCGATGGTGGGAGGCCCTGGGGAGATACGCAGTATTTT. Residues: CASSADGGRPWGDTQYF.

This clonotype was detected ten times or more. The chain employs TRBV27 and TRBJ2-7; 8 nucleotides align to TRBD2. CDR1 and CDR2 from the germline V gene are MNHEY and SMNVEV (reference sequence). This CDR3 contains 14 residues. Losses at the gene ends were 3 bases for V and 6 bases for J; bases not matched to a gene: 7. CDR3 sequence (DNA): TGTGCCAGCAGTTTGGAAGCGGGAGTTGTCGAGCAGTACTTC. Translated: CASSLEAGVVEQYF.

The V and J genes are TRBV7-9 and TRBJ2-2, with 14 bases lining up with TRBD2. The germline V gene encodes CDR1 SEHNR and CDR2 FQNEAQ (reference sequence). This CDR3 is 16 amino acids long. V lost 5 bases and J lost 5; bases outside the gene matches: 4. CDR3 in amino acids: CASSRGTSGSTGELFF. The DNA of the CDR3 is TGTGCCAGCAGCCGGGGGACTAGCGGGAGTACCGGGGAGCTGTTTTTT.

In its sample, this clonotype was seen a few times. The rearrangement links TRBV13 to TRBJ2-4; D gene uncertain. CDR3 length equals 15 residues. V was shortened by 4 bases and J by 1 base, with 11 bases between the two germline ends. Germline CDR1 reads PRHDT; CDR2 reads FYEKMQ (reference sequence). The CDR3 bases are TGTGCCAGCAGCTCCCTCCAGGCCGCCAAAAACATTCAGTACTTC. It yields the protein CASSSLQAAKNIQYF.

This clonotype was picked up many times. V and J are TRBV5-4 and TRBJ1-2; no reliable D call. V lost 1 base and J 0 bases, leaving 10 bases between the germline ends. The CDR3 covers 15 residues. The germline gives CDR1 SGHNT, CDR2 YYREEE (reference sequence). CDR3 sequence (DNA): TGTGCCAGCAGCTTGCTTTATGGGACTAACTATGGCTACACCTTC. Translated: CASSLLYGTNYGYTF.

This sequence joins TRBV3-1 and TRBJ2-2; TRBD2 might be the D (6 bases). There are 14 residues in the CDR3. Germline values: CDR1 LGHDT, CDR2 YNNKEL (reference sequence). Trimming took off 1 base at V and 9 bases at J, with 12 bases between the two ends. CDR3 in DNA: TGTGCCAGCAGCCAAGGTTCGGGAGAGAGGGAGCTGTTTTTT. Translation: CASSQGSGERELFF.

Many counts were recorded for this clonotype. V and J are TRBV9 and TRBJ1-1; D not resolved. The CDR3 is made up of 13 amino acids. Germline V gene sequence: CDR1 SGDLS, CDR2 YYNGEE. The ends were cut back, 3 bases at V and 0 bases at J, with 6 bases in the middle. The CDR3 sequence is CASSEGMNTEAFF. For the CDR3, the DNA is TGTGCCAGCAGCGAGGGAATGAACACTGAAGCTTTCTTT.

The chain carries TRBV19 and TRBJ2-7; D is possibly TRBD1 (5 bases). The germline gives CDR1 LNHDA, CDR2 SQIVND (reference sequence). Trimming removed 1 base from V and 5 bases from J, with 18 bases in between. The CDR3 has 16 amino acids. For the CDR3, the DNA is TGTGCCAGTAGTATAGCTCCAGGAGCTTGGGGCGACGAGCAGTACTTC. This translates into CASSIAPGAWGDEQYF.

This clonotype was observed at least ten times. J is TRBJ1-4 and V is TRBV7-9, with TRBD1 as a possible D gene (6 bases). V lost 4 bases to trimming and J lost 6 bases, with 15 bases between them. The CDR3 spans 15 residues. CDR1 SEHNR and CDR2 FQNEAQ come from the germline V gene (reference sequence). In DNA form, the CDR3 reads TGTGCCAGCAGCTCCGGGACAAGAGATTATGAAAAACTGTTTTTT. It codes for CASSSGTRDYEKLFF.

The table lists this clonotype with many counts. This chain connects TRBV12-3 or TRBV12-4 to TRBJ1-5; D ambiguous. CDR3 length: 11 residues. V shed 2 bases and J shed 6 bases, with 2 bases lying between them. This CDR3 is CASSLTQPQHF. The CDR3 DNA sequence: TGTGCCAGCAGTTTAACTCAGCCCCAGCATTTT.

This clonotype has ten or more counts. The rearrangement uses TRBV2 and TRBJ1-5, with D possibly matching TRBD1 (5 bases). The germline V gene has CDR1 SNHLY and CDR2 FYNNEI. Trimming shortened V by 6 bases and J by 3 bases, and 9 bases separated the two germline ends. The CDR3 is made up of 13 amino acids. The CDR3 here is CASRGEINQPQHF. Here the CDR3 DNA reads TGTGCCAGCAGAGGGGAGATCAATCAGCCCCAGCATTTT.

This clonotype appeared many times. J is TRBJ1-1 and V is TRBV28, with D tentatively TRBD1 (5 bases). V lost 5 bases and J lost 2, with 9 bases in between. The CDR3 has 13 amino acids. Germline loops: CDR1 MDHEN, CDR2 SYDVKM. The CDR3, as DNA: TGTGCCAGCAGTGACAGATTTAACACTGAAGCTTTCTTT. Its translation is CASSDRFNTEAFF.

The chain couples TRBV30 to TRBJ2-1, with 11 positions matching TRBD2. The V segment lost 3 bases and the J segment 6 bases; nucleotides outside the gene matches: 1. From germline, CDR1 is GTSNPN and CDR2 SVGIG (reference sequence). CDR3 length: 13 amino acids. The CDR3 loop is CAWRGTSGNEQFF. The CDR3 DNA reads as TGTGCCTGGAGGGGGACTAGCGGCAATGAGCAGTTCTTC.

The chain recombines TRBV19 with TRBJ2-2; tentative D call: TRBD1 (8 bases). Germline CDR1 reads LNHDA; CDR2 reads SQIVND (reference sequence). This CDR3 has 17 residues. The V end lost 2 bases, the J end lost 4 bases, and 17 bases lay between the germline ends. In DNA, the CDR3 is TGTGCCAGTAGTATATGGAAGCGGGACAGGATCACCGGGGAGCTGTTTTTT. The encoded protein is CASSIWKRDRITGELFF. The full variable domain, with the rest looked up from reference TRBV19 and TRBJ2-2, is DGGITQSPKYLFRKEGQNVTLSCEQNLNHDAMYWYRQDPGQGLRLIYYSQIVNDFQKGDIAEGYSVSREKKESFPLTVTSAQKNPTAFYLCASSIWKRDRITGELFFGEGSRLTVL.

This clonotype has ten or more counts. The chain links TRBV11-2 to TRBJ1-2; D perhaps matches TRBD1 (5 bases). Germline assignment: CDR1 SGHAT and CDR2 FQNNGV. The CDR3 extends over 15 amino acids. V lost 1 base and J 3 bases, leaving 12 bases between the germline ends. The CDR3 reads CASSLGRGRDYGYTF. The CDR3 DNA follows: TGTGCCAGCAGCTTAGGGAGGGGTCGGGACTATGGCTACACCTTC. The variable domain in full, with the rest retrieved from reference TRBV11-2 and TRBJ1-2, is EAGVAQSPRYKIIEKRQSVAFWCNPISGHATLYWYQQILGQGPKLLIQFQNNGVVDDSQLPKDRFSAERLKGVDSTLKIQPAKLEDSAVYLCASSLGRGRDYGYTFGSGTRLTVV.

In this sample, this clonotype turned up many times. The genes are TRBV20-1 and TRBJ2-5, with D unresolved. Germline V gene sequence: CDR1 DFQATT, CDR2 SNEGSKA (reference sequence). The V and J ends lost 3 bases and 6 bases respectively, with 20 bases between them. The CDR3 has 15 amino acids. CDR3 DNA sequence: TGCAGTGCTAGTTTTTTAGCCCCAGCCCAGAAGACCCAGTACTTC. Its translation: CSASFLAPAQKTQYF.

This clonotype was recorded a few times. The DNA of the CDR3 is TGCGCCAGCAGCTTGGGACCCGCAATGCTCGATGAGCAGTTCTTC. It codes for CASSLGPAMLDEQFF. The V gene is TRBV5-1, the J gene TRBJ2-1; D uncertain. The CDR3 covers 15 residues. Trimming shortened V by 0 bases and J by 8 bases, and 15 bases separated the two germline ends. Per germline, CDR1 SGHRS and CDR2 YFSETQ.

A note on this clonotype: A much more abundant neighbour one base away suggests this may be a read error. Since no conserved phenylalanine or tryptophan closes the CDR3, a read error is the likely cause. The CDR3 loop reads CASSQPGLGSQETQYS. The DNA for the CDR3 is TGTGCCAGCAGCCAACCGGGACTAGGATCCCAAGAGACCCAGTACTCC. This sequence joins TRBV3-1 and TRBJ2-5; 8 bases are shared with TRBD2. CDR1 LGHDT and CDR2 YNNKEL come from the germline V gene (reference sequence). Trimming removed 2 bases from V and 1 base from J; junction bases left unmatched: 6. The CDR3 sequence is 16 residues long.

The V call is TRBV29-1, the J call TRBJ1-3; perhaps TRBD1 as D (5 bases). The CDR3 extends over 13 amino acids. CDR1 is SQVTM and CDR2 is ANQGSEA in the germline V gene. V gave up 6 bases and J gave up 4 bases, with 13 bases separating them. The CDR3 sequence: CSVARVGGNTIYF. The DNA of the CDR3 is TGCAGCGTGGCCAGGGTAGGAGGAAACACCATATATTTT.

This clonotype was seen many times. This chain connects TRBV12-3 or TRBV12-4 to TRBJ2-2; D uncertain. The germline V and J ends were trimmed by 4 bases and 3 bases, with 9 bases remaining between them. CDR3 size: 14 residues. CDR3: CASSSGKDTGELFF. CDR3 sequence (DNA): TGTGCCAGCAGTTCGGGCAAAGACACCGGGGAGCTGTTTTTT.

This clonotype came up a few times. V gene TRBV9 combines with J gene TRBJ2-5; 9 bases fit TRBD2. The CDR3 extends over 17 amino acids. The junction had 12 bases not matched to a gene; V was cut back by 3 bases and J by 3 bases. Germline V CDR1 and CDR2: SGDLS, YYNGEE. CDR3 in amino acids: CASSGGGIAGVKETQYF. For the CDR3, the DNA is TGTGCCAGCAGCGGCGGGGGGATAGCGGGAGTGAAAGAGACCCAGTACTTC. Filled out from reference TRBV9 and TRBJ2-5, the complete variable domain reads DSGVTQTPKHLITATGQRVTLRCSPRSGDLSVYWYQQSLDQGLQFLIQYYNGEERAKGNILERFSAQQFPDLHSELNLSSLELGDSALYFCASSGGGIAGVKETQYFGPGTRLLVL.

This clonotype was recorded many times. The chain carries TRBV28 and TRBJ2-1; D perhaps matches TRBD2 (5 bases). The V end lost 6 bases, the J end lost 4 bases, and 16 bases lay between the germline ends. CDR3 length: 15 residues. Germline V gives CDR1 MDHEN, CDR2 SYDVKM. The CDR3 bases are TGTGCCAGCAGGAAACCGAGGACTCCTTACAATGAGCAGTTCTTC. Translation gives CASRKPRTPYNEQFF.